The 30 T cell receptor beta chains listed next were all sequenced from one sample in a study of T cells in Graves' hyperthyroidism and ophthalmopathy. The source material, RNA transcripts, was used to amplify TCR beta CDR3 regions. Carried out on the TCR CDR3, a first-round RT-PCR used the HTBI primer set. TCRdb reprocessed the multiplex PCR reads with MiXCR, giving one entry per CDR3 protein. The sample yields about 400,000 distinct CDR3 sequences, under 15% seen once. The sequencing sample was made of blood. The receptor set was obtained from a woman aged 18-29 years with Graves' hyperthyroidism.

This clonotype was detected many times. The chain employs TRBV28 and TRBJ1-2; perhaps TRBD1 as D (6 bases). V shed 8 bases and J shed 8 bases, with 24 bases lying between them. The CDR3 length is 15 residues. Germline V gene sequence: CDR1 MDHEN, CDR2 SYDVKM. DNA for the CDR3: TGTGCCAGCTCCACGCCGGGGCAGGGGAGTAAGGGCTACACCTTC. Amino acids: CASSTPGQGSKGYTF.

In its sample, this clonotype was seen many times. This chain joins TRBV20-1 and TRBJ2-2; 14 bases match TRBD2. Germline CDR1 reads DFQATT; CDR2 reads SNEGSKA (reference sequence). The V segment lost 5 bases and the J segment 5 bases; nucleotides outside the gene matches: 1. The CDR3 is made up of 14 amino acids. In DNA, the CDR3 is TGCAGTGCTGGACTAGCGGGAGGAACCGGGGAGCTGTTTTTT. Protein product: CSAGLAGGTGELFF.

In its sample, this clonotype was seen many times. V is TRBV3-1 and J is TRBJ1-6; tentatively, D is TRBD1 (5 bases). The CDR3 has 17 residues. Germline V gene data show CDR1 as LGHDT and CDR2 as YNNKEL (reference sequence). Trimming pared 5 bases from V and 9 bases from J, leaving 23 bases between. The CDR3 reads CASSGGRVLSGISPLHF. In DNA form, the CDR3 reads TGTGCCAGCAGCGGAGGCAGGGTTTTGTCCGGGATTTCACCCCTCCACTTT.

The chain couples TRBV13 to TRBJ2-2; D might be TRBD1 (6 bases). Looked up from germline, CDR1 is PRHDT and CDR2 is FYEKMQ (reference sequence). The CDR3 runs 15 residues. Trimming removed 5 bases at V and 6 bases at J, with 16 bases between. The CDR3 bases are TGTGCCAGCAGCGTATACAGGGTACGGGCCGGGGAGCTGTTTTTT. This codes for CASSVYRVRAGELFF.

The chain carries TRBV6-2 or TRBV6-3 and TRBJ1-5, with D possibly matching TRBD1 (6 bases). The V end lost 5 bases, the J end lost 0 bases, and 17 bases lay between the germline ends. This CDR3 region has 17 residues. Germline V gene data show CDR1 as MNHEY and CDR2 as SVGEGT. CDR3 DNA sequence: TGTGCCAGCAGTACCCTCTCCGGGGGCAGTAGCAATCAGCCCCAGCATTTT. This codes for CASSTLSGGSSNQPQHF.

This clonotype was observed many times. V gene TRBV2 combines with J gene TRBJ2-1; D remains unclear. With 2 bases removed from V and 4 bases from J, the gap between germline ends came to 12 bases. CDR1 is SNHLY, CDR2 FYNNEI, per germline. This CDR3 spans 15 amino acids. CDR3 bases: TGTGCCAGCAGTGAACAAGCGACCCGATACAATGAGCAGTTCTTC. Residues: CASSEQATRYNEQFF.

In this sample, this clonotype turned up many times. The chain combines TRBV7-8 with TRBJ1-2; 10 nucleotides match TRBD1. Looked up from germline, CDR1 is SGHVS and CDR2 is FQNEAQ. Trimming removed 5 bases from V and 6 bases from J; junction bases left unmatched: 9. The CDR3 has 15 amino acids. The CDR3 DNA follows: TGTGCCAGCAGCCTAGGACAGGGGGTCATTCATGGCTACACCTTC. Translating gives CASSLGQGVIHGYTF.

The sample holds many counts of this clonotype. The chain employs TRBV7-9 and TRBJ1-1; D uncertain. The CDR3 is 12 amino acids. Trimming took 2 bases from V and 3 from J, leaving 4 bases between them. Germline loops: CDR1 SEHNR, CDR2 FQNEAQ (reference sequence). The CDR3 nucleotides are TGTGCCAGCAGCTTACTCCACACTGAAGCTTTCTTT. As protein: CASSLLHTEAFF.

This clonotype was seen repeatedly, ten times or more. This rearrangement joins TRBV12-5 to TRBJ2-3; D possibly matches TRBD1 or TRBD2 (5 bases each). Germline loops: CDR1 LGHNT, CDR2 FRNRAP. CDR3 size: 14 residues. Between the trimmed V and J ends, which lost 8 bases and 2 bases, there was a span of 14 bases. The CDR3 spells CASRPGSPTDTQYF. CDR3 nucleotides: TGTGCTAGTAGGCCAGGGAGCCCCACAGATACGCAGTATTTT.

This clonotype appeared many times. The V call is TRBV7-6, the J call TRBJ2-3; D might be TRBD1 (6 bases). CDR1 is SGHVS, CDR2 FNYEAQ, per germline. The CDR3 runs 15 residues. V shed 1 base and J shed 3 bases, with 11 bases lying between them. The CDR3 is CASSLETGRTDTQYF. CDR3 sequence (DNA): TGTGCCAGCAGCTTAGAAACAGGGCGGACAGATACGCAGTATTTT.

The gene calls are TRBV10-1 and TRBJ2-7; TRBD1 might be the D (5 bases). The CDR3 has 15 amino acids. Germline CDR1 reads WNHNN; CDR2 reads SYGVQD (reference sequence). The ends were cut back, 5 bases at V and 0 bases at J, with 14 bases in the middle. CDR3 protein: CASSSSGSTSYEQYF. In DNA, the CDR3 is TGCGCCAGCAGTTCTTCAGGGTCTACCTCCTACGAGCAGTACTTC.

This clonotype was recorded at least ten times. The chain recombines TRBV7-2 with TRBJ2-7; 9 bases agree with TRBD2. CDR1 SGHTA and CDR2 FQGNSA come from the germline V gene. This CDR3 has 14 residues. After removal of 3 bases from V and 9 bases from J, the junction contained 9 bases not matched to a gene. CDR3 in DNA: TGTGCCAGCAGCTTCTGGCGGGAGGGTACCGGGCAGTACTTC. This codes for CASSFWREGTGQYF. The variable domain in full, completed from reference TRBV7-2 and TRBJ2-7, reads GAGVSQSPSNKVTEKGKDVELRCDPISGHTALYWYRQSLGQGLEFLIYFQGNSAPDKSGLPSDRFSAERTGGSVSTLTIQRTQQEDSAVYLCASSFWREGTGQYFGPGTRLTVT.

This clonotype turned up a few times. The V and J genes are TRBV4-1 and TRBJ2-4; the D gene is possibly TRBD2 (5 bases). The CDR3 length is 17 residues. V dropped 3 bases and J dropped 9 bases, with 24 bases sitting between them. Germline CDR1 is MGHRA and CDR2 is YSYEKL. The CDR3 spells CASSQGRGPTISGIQYF. As DNA, the CDR3 is TGCGCCAGCAGCCAGGGGAGAGGGCCCACCATCTCTGGCATTCAGTACTTC.

This clonotype was counted ten times or more. The rearrangement uses TRBV28 and TRBJ2-7; the match to TRBD2 covers 8 bases. The CDR3 has 15 amino acids. Trimming took 6 bases from V and 4 from J; bases not matched to a gene: 11. Germline V CDR1 and CDR2: MDHEN, SYDVKM. CDR3 DNA: TGTGCCAGCAGCTCAAGCGGGAGCCCCGGGTACGAGCAGTACTTC. Its translation is CASSSSGSPGYEQYF.

The CDR3 is CASSIAASGSYNEQFF. The CDR3 bases are TGTGCCAGTAGTATAGCGGCTAGCGGGAGTTACAATGAGCAGTTCTTC. The J gene is TRBJ2-1, the V gene TRBV19; 10 positions match TRBD2. V lost 1 base, J lost 4 bases, and 4 bases stayed unmatched. This CDR3 contains 16 residues. CDR1 and CDR2 (germline): LNHDA, SQIVND (reference sequence).

This clonotype showed up many times. The CDR3: CASSLVEGGEKLFF. In nucleotides, the CDR3 is TGTGCCAGCAGTTTGGTCGAGGGAGGTGAAAAACTGTTTTTT. The V gene is TRBV28, the J gene TRBJ1-4; no definite D call. Trimming pared 3 bases from V and 7 bases from J, leaving 12 bases between. In germline, CDR1 is MDHEN, CDR2 SYDVKM. This CDR3 region has 14 residues.

J is TRBJ2-1 and V is TRBV10-3; D may be TRBD2 (6 bases). Trimming left V 7 bases short and J 7 bases short, with 14 bases between. Germline assignment: CDR1 ENHRY and CDR2 SYGVKD. The CDR3 runs 13 residues. The DNA of the CDR3 is TGTGCCATCACCCAGGGACTTACTAATGAGCAGTTCTTC. Translating gives CAITQGLTNEQFF.

The J gene is TRBJ1-5, the V gene TRBV19, with a possible D match to TRBD1 (5 bases). The CDR3 totals 15 residues. Germline CDR1 LNHDA, CDR2 SQIVND (reference sequence). Trimming took 6 bases from V and 7 from J, leaving 19 bases between them. The CDR3 DNA sequence: TGTGCCAGTAGCCCCATGGGGGAGGCGTCCCAGCCCCAGCATTTT. Translation: CASSPMGEASQPQHF.

This clonotype was seen a single time. The chain links TRBV30 to TRBJ2-5, with a weak D call TRBD2 (5 bases). CDR1 is GTSNPN, CDR2 SVGIG, per germline (reference sequence). Deletions cut 0 bases from V and 2 bases from J, with 13 bases between. The CDR3 covers 15 residues. The CDR3 reads CAWSVQLGIQETQYF. DNA for the CDR3: TGTGCCTGGAGTGTCCAACTAGGGATTCAAGAGACCCAGTACTTC.

Ten or more counts support this clonotype. The chain combines TRBV3-1 with TRBJ2-2; 8 positions match TRBD1. Losses at the gene ends were 5 bases for V and 6 bases for J; bases not matched to a gene: 5. CDR3 length: 14 residues. Germline CDR1 reads LGHDT; CDR2 reads YNNKEL (reference sequence). This CDR3 is CASSATGVPGELFF. The CDR3 region has the DNA TGTGCCAGCAGCGCGACAGGGGTCCCCGGGGAGCTGTTTTTT. Drawing the rest from reference TRBV3-1 and TRBJ2-2, the complete variable domain is DTAVSQTPKYLVTQMGNDKSIKCEQNLGHDTMYWYKQDSKKFLKIMFSYNNKELIINETVPNRFSPKSPDKAHLNLHINSLELGDSAVYFCASSATGVPGELFFGEGSRLTVL.

Only a few counts were recorded for this clonotype. The chain combines TRBV13 with TRBJ2-5, with 12 bases fitting TRBD1. CDR3 length: 15 amino acids. Germline V lookup: CDR1 PRHDT, CDR2 FYEKMQ (reference sequence). J was trimmed by 6 bases and V by 3 bases; bases with no gene match: 5. CDR3 sequence (DNA): TGTGCCAGCAGCTTCGGGACAGGGGGCGGAAAGACCCAGTACTTC. This encodes CASSFGTGGGKTQYF.

This clonotype showed up many times. The chain employs TRBV30 and TRBJ1-1; D is unclear. The CDR3 has 16 residues. Germline CDR1 and CDR2: GTSNPN and SVGIG (reference sequence). The V gene lost 3 bases and the J gene lost 0 bases, with 17 bases spanning the gap. Here the CDR3 DNA reads TGTGCCTGGAGGACTTCGACCCTCCTTATGAACACTGAAGCTTTCTTT. Protein product: CAWRTSTLLMNTEAFF.

A few counts support this clonotype. The V call is TRBV19, the J call TRBJ2-4; TRBD2 matches 10 bases. There are 16 residues in the CDR3. Germline V lookup: CDR1 LNHDA, CDR2 SQIVND (reference sequence). Trimming took 4 bases from V and 1 from J; bases not matched to a gene: 4. This chain's CDR3 is CASSTSGSSAKNIQYF. CDR3 coding DNA: TGTGCCAGTAGTACTAGCGGGAGTTCTGCCAAAAACATTCAGTACTTC. The entire variable domain, with the rest obtained from reference TRBV19 and TRBJ2-4, is as follows: DGGITQSPKYLFRKEGQNVTLSCEQNLNHDAMYWYRQDPGQGLRLIYYSQIVNDFQKGDIAEGYSVSREKKESFPLTVTSAQKNPTAFYLCASSTSGSSAKNIQYFGAGTRLSVL.

This clonotype has a handful of counts. This chain uses TRBV19 with TRBJ1-2; D possibly corresponds to TRBD1 (5 bases). The CDR3 runs to 15 residues. V lost 5 bases and J lost 0, with 13 bases in between. CDR1 and CDR2 from the germline V gene are LNHDA and SQIVND (reference sequence). The CDR3 nucleotides are TGTGCCAGTAGTCCCCAGGGCGGTGCTAACTATGGCTACACCTTC. Translating it yields CASSPQGGANYGYTF.

This clonotype was observed a few times. This chain connects TRBV6-1 to TRBJ1-2; D is uncertain. Germline CDR1 is MNHNS and CDR2 is SASEGT. V lost 3 bases and J lost 7, with 15 bases in between. The CDR3 covers 14 residues. CDR3 residues: CASSDFSTWSGYTF. CDR3 bases: TGTGCCAGCAGTGATTTCTCTACCTGGTCTGGCTACACCTTC.

This clonotype was seen more than once but under ten times. At one end, the junction sequence differs from germline, possibly due to a read error. The genes are TRBV4-1 and TRBJ2-1, with a weak D call TRBD2 (5 bases). Per the germline V gene, CDR1 is MGHRA and CDR2 is YSYEKL. This CDR3 contains 17 residues. CDR3 sequence reads: CASSQAVFGLSNNEQFF. As DNA, the CDR3 is TGCGCCAGCAGCCAAGCGGTTTTTGGACTCTCCAACAATGAGCAGTTCTTC.

In this sample, this clonotype turned up a few times. The V call is TRBV25-1, the J call TRBJ2-1; D gene uncertain. Trimming stripped 5 bases from V and 2 bases from J, with 7 bases between. This CDR3 region has 13 residues. Germline CDR1 reads MGHDK; CDR2 reads SYGVNS. Here the CDR3 reads CASSTPTYNEQFF. CDR3 sequence (DNA): TGTGCCAGCAGTACACCCACCTACAATGAGCAGTTCTTC.

This clonotype was detected ten times or more. The gene calls are TRBV2 and TRBJ2-7, with D unclear. CDR3 size: 15 residues. V shed 7 bases and J shed 0 bases, with 16 bases lying between them. The V gene's germline CDR1 is SNHLY and CDR2 FYNNEI. As DNA, the CDR3 is TGTGCCAGCACTGTAGGGCGGCTTAGCTCCTACGAGCAGTACTTC. This gives the protein CASTVGRLSSYEQYF.

This clonotype came up many times. This sequence joins TRBV11-2 and TRBJ2-5; D gene unclear. Trimming took off 3 bases at V and 5 bases at J, with 10 bases between the two ends. The CDR3 sequence is 13 residues long. Germline lookup yields CDR1 SGHAT and CDR2 FQNNGV. CDR3 DNA: TGTGCCAGCAGCTTGTTTGCCCGGGAGACCCAGTACTTC. This translates into CASSLFARETQYF.

This clonotype has ten or more counts. This chain uses TRBV29-1 with TRBJ2-7, with TRBD1 identical over 8 bases. Germline-derived CDR1 and CDR2 are SQVTM and ANQGSEA. This CDR3 contains 13 residues. The V segment lost 7 bases and the J segment 5 bases; nucleotides outside the gene matches: 10. The chain's CDR3 is CSARARGRDEQYF. The DNA of the CDR3 is TGCAGCGCTAGGGCCAGGGGGCGGGACGAGCAGTACTTC.